In its sample, the clone carrying this TCR beta chain was seen a few times. What it binds is unknown. The sample belongs to a study of beta chain features in type 1 diabetes. TCRB transcripts that were expressed got sequenced, as all of the isolated RNA had been reverse transcribed. Only in-frame clones appear in the TCRdb table, and some are missing; sequencing was by immunoSEQ multiplex PCR. The sample carries 500,000 to 850,000 clones, around 15% recorded once. The CDR3 extends over 18 amino acids. In germline, CDR1 is MNHEY, CDR2 SMNVEV (reference sequence). V gave up 6 bases and J gave up 3 bases, with 24 bases separating them. The authors took one heparinised blood draw, averaging about 120 mL, from each donor. Whole-study results and caveats: All four CD4+ subsets from Type 1 diabetes patients carried moderately but significantly shorter TCRB CDR3s.

The rearrangement links TRBV27 to TRBJ1-3; D is uncertain. The sample consisted of naive CD4+ T cells from blood. This TCR derives from a man aged 18-30 years with type 1 diabetes. In DNA, the CDR3 is TGTGCCAGCAGAAACATCCCGGGAGCCGCCAGTATTGGAAACACCATATATTTT. This translates into CASRNIPGAASIGNTIYF.